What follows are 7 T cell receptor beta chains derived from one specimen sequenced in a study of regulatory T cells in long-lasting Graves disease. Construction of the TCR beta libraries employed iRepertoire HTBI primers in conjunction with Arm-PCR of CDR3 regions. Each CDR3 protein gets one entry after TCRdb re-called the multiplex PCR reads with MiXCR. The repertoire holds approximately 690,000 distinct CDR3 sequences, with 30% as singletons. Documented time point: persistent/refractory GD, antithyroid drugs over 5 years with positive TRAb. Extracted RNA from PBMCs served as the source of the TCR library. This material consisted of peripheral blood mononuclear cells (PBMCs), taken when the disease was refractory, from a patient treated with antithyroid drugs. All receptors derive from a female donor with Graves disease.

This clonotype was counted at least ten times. The CDR3 loop is CASSPGIYSNQPQHF. DNA for the CDR3: TGTGCCAGCAGTCCGGGCATTTATAGCAATCAGCCCCAGCATTTT. The V call is TRBV12-3 or TRBV12-4, the J call TRBJ1-5; D ambiguous. The CDR3 extends over 15 amino acids. The V and J ends lost 5 bases and 0 bases respectively, with 11 bases between them.

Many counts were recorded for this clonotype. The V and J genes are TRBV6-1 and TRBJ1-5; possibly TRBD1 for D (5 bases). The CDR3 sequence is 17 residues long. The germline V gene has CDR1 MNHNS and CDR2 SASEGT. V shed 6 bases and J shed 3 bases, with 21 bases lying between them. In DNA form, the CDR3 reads TGTGCCAGCAGCGACCCCAGGGACGCGAACGTCAATCAGCCCCAGCATTTT. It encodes CASSDPRDANVNQPQHF.

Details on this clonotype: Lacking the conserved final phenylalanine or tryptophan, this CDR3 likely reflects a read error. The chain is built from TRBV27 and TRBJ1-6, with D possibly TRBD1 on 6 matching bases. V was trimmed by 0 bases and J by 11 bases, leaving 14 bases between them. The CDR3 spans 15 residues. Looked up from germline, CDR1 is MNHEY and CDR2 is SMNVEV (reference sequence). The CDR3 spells CASSLSMAGETPLHL. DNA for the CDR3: TGTGCCAGCAGTTTATCGATGGCAGGGGAAACACCCCTCCACCTT.

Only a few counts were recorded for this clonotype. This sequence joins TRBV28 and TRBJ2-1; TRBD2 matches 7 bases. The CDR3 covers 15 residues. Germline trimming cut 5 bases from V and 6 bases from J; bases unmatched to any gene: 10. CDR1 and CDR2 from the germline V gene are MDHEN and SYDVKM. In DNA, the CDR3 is TGTGCCAGCAGTCCCGCCCTTGGACTAGTCAATGAGCAGTTCTTC. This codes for CASSPALGLVNEQFF.

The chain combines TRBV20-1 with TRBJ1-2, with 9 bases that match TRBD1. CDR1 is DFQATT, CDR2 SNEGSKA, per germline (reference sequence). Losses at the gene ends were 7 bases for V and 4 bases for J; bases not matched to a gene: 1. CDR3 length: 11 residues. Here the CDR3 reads CSGGQGYGYTF. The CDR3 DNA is TGCAGTGGGGGACAGGGCTATGGCTACACCTTC.

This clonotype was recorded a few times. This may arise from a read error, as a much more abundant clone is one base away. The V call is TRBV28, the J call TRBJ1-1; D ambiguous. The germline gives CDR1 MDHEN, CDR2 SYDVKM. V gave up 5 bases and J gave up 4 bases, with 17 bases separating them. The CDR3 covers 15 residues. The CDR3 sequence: CASSGLGLLSTEAFF. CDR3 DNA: TGTGCCAGCAGTGGCCTAGGATTGTTGAGCACTGAAGCTTTCTTT.

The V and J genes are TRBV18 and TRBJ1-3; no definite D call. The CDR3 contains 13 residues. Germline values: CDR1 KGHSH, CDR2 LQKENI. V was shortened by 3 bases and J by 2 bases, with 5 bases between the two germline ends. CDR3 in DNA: TGTGCCAGCTCACCCAAACCTGGAAACACCATATATTTT. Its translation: CASSPKPGNTIYF.